The 32 T cell receptor beta chains given below trace back to one sample, sequenced in a study of blood T cell repertoires in COVID-19. The protocol was immunoSEQ multiplex PCR, while the TCRdb copy is restricted to in-frame clones and leaves out a portion. This table has 200,000 to 300,000 clones, 85% to 90% appearing once. The specimen was PBMCs or T cells enriched from blood (not recorded which). Receptors were obtained from a woman under 40 who had recovered from COVID-19.

The rearrangement joins TRBV28 to TRBJ1-4; no definite D call. The V gene lost 2 bases and the J gene lost 8 bases, with 9 bases spanning the gap. Germline CDR1 is MDHEN and CDR2 is SYDVKM. CDR3 length: 13 residues. CDR3 in amino acids: CASSLTVAEKLFF. DNA for the CDR3: TGTGCCAGCAGTTTAACAGTAGCGGAAAAACTGTTTTTT.

V is TRBV7-3 and J is TRBJ1-2; D might be TRBD1 (5 bases). Germline CDR1 reads SGHTA; CDR2 reads FQGTGA. CDR3 size: 15 residues. The ends were cut back, 4 bases at V and 2 bases at J, with 14 bases in the middle. CDR3 coding DNA: TGTGCCAGCAGCTCCCGCGTGGGACTGAACTATGGCTACACCTTC. As protein: CASSSRVGLNYGYTF.

This chain uses TRBV12-3 or TRBV12-4 with TRBJ2-7; D is possibly TRBD2 (5 bases). The CDR3 loop spans 10 amino acids. Trimming took 8 bases from V and 5 from J, leaving 7 bases between them. As DNA, the CDR3 is TGTGCCAGCGGGAGCCACGAGCAGTACTTC. This translates into CASGSHEQYF.

Concerning this clone itself: The junction and the germline gene differ at one end; a read error may be behind it. V usage is TRBV7-4 and J usage is TRBJ1-6; D may be TRBD1 (5 bases). The CDR3 totals 11 residues. Germline loops: CDR1 SGHVT, CDR2 SQSDAQ. The CDR3 DNA sequence: TGTGCCAGCAGCCGACAGATTAAAACATTGTTT. It codes for CASSRQIKTLF. The variable domain in full, with the rest retrieved from reference TRBV7-4 and TRBJ1-6, is GAGVSQSPRYKVAKRGRDVALRCDSISGHVTLYWYRQTLGQGSEVLTYSQSDAQRDKSGRPSGRFSAERPERSVSTLKIQRTEQGDSAVYLCASSRQIKTLFGNGTRLTVT.

This sequence joins TRBV19 and TRBJ1-1, with TRBD1 matching over 9 bases. The CDR3 totals 14 residues. CDR1 is LNHDA, CDR2 SQIVND, per germline (reference sequence). V trimming: 6 bases; J trimming: 12 bases; junction bases outside the gene matches: 14. CDR3 residues: CASSPVPGQGDPFF. CDR3 coding DNA: TGTGCCAGTAGCCCTGTACCGGGACAGGGTGATCCTTTCTTT. The variable domain in full, with the rest retrieved from reference TRBV19 and TRBJ1-1, is DGGITQSPKYLFRKEGQNVTLSCEQNLNHDAMYWYRQDPGQGLRLIYYSQIVNDFQKGDIAEGYSVSREKKESFPLTVTSAQKNPTAFYLCASSPVPGQGDPFFGQGTRLTVV.

J is TRBJ2-3 and V is TRBV29-1; perhaps TRBD1 as D (6 bases). The length of the CDR3 is 15 residues. The V end was cut by 6 bases, the J end by 1 base, with 17 bases between. Germline lookup yields CDR1 SQVTM and CDR2 ANQGSEA. CDR3 DNA: TGCAGCGTAGGACAGCAACCTCGACGCACAGATACGCAGTATTTT. Translating it yields CSVGQQPRRTDTQYF.

J is TRBJ2-3 and V is TRBV21-1; the table gives TRBD2 as D, unverified against the DNA. TRBV21-1 is annotated as a pseudogene. There are 18 residues in the CDR3. The CDR3 spells CASSKSGWGCYTTDTQYF. The CDR3 bases are TGTGCCAGCAGCAAAAGCGGGTGGGGCTGTTACACCACAGATACGCAGTATTTT.

In DNA form, the CDR3 reads TGTGCCAGCTCACCACTGGGACAGGGGGCTGGAGAGACCCAGTACTTC. Its translation is CASSPLGQGAGETQYF. The chain links TRBV18 to TRBJ2-5; TRBD1 matches 12 bases. The CDR3 is 16 residues long. The germline gives CDR1 KGHSH, CDR2 LQKENI. V dropped 1 base and J dropped 4; count of bases not matched to a gene: 4. Filled out from reference TRBV18 and TRBJ2-5, the complete variable domain reads NAGVMQNPRHLVRRRGQEARLRCSPMKGHSHVYWYRQLPEEGLKFMVYLQKENIIDESGMPKERFSAEFPKEGPSILRIQQVVRGDSAAYFCASSPLGQGAGETQYFGPGTRLLVL.

The V gene is TRBV6-5, the J gene TRBJ2-7, with 7 bases identical to TRBD1. The CDR3 has 14 residues. The J segment lost 3 bases and the V segment lost 5 bases, leaving 7 bases of the junction unmatched. CDR1 MNHEY and CDR2 SVGAGI come from the germline V gene. The CDR3 coding sequence is TGTGCCAGCAGTATCCGGGACAGAGGCTACGAGCAGTACTTC. It yields the protein CASSIRDRGYEQYF.

V is TRBV28 and J is TRBJ2-7; D not certain. The CDR3 is 13 amino acids. V dropped 5 bases and J dropped 3 bases, with 11 bases sitting between them. Germline lookup yields CDR1 MDHEN and CDR2 SYDVKM. CDR3 in DNA: TGTGCCAGCAGTACCCTACGTTTCTACGAGCAGTACTTC. Translation: CASSTLRFYEQYF.

The J gene is TRBJ1-2, the V gene TRBV5-4; 11 positions match TRBD1. In germline, CDR1 is SGHNT, CDR2 YYREEE (reference sequence). This CDR3 is 15 amino acids long. V lost 7 bases, J lost 2 bases, and 7 bases stayed unmatched. This CDR3 reads CASATGDRGNYGYTF. CDR3 bases: TGTGCCAGCGCCACGGGGGACAGGGGGAACTATGGCTACACCTTC.

DNA for the CDR3: TGTGCCAGCAGCTCCCCAGGGACTAACTATGGCTACACCTTC. It specifies CASSSPGTNYGYTF. This chain connects TRBV3-1 (or the pseudogene TRBV3-2) to TRBJ1-2; D possibly corresponds to TRBD1 (5 bases). The germline CDR1 and CDR2 sequences are LGHDT and YNNKEL (reference sequence). The CDR3 is 14 amino acids. The ends were cut back, 5 bases at V and 0 bases at J, with 10 bases in the middle.

The chain recombines TRBV4-2 with TRBJ1-2, with D possibly TRBD1 on 6 matching bases. Trimming stripped 3 bases from V and 2 bases from J, with 13 bases between. Germline assignment: CDR1 LGHNA and CDR2 YNFKEQ. The CDR3 loop spans 15 amino acids. Written as DNA, the CDR3 is TGTGCCAGCAGCCAGACAGGCCCGGAGAACTATGGCTACACCTTC. It yields the protein CASSQTGPENYGYTF.

This clone was recorded at least ten times. The same CDR3 can be traced to other DNA sequences in this sample. The V and J genes are TRBV12-3 or TRBV12-4 and TRBJ1-1; D is perhaps TRBD1 (5 bases). Between the trimmed V and J ends, which lost 2 bases and 1 base, there was a span of 5 bases. The CDR3 totals 13 residues. Written as DNA, the CDR3 is TGTGCCAGCAGTTTACAGGGGAACACTGAAGCTTTCTTT. Translated: CASSLQGNTEAFF.

The V call is TRBV29-1, the J call TRBJ2-7; 8 bases line up with TRBD2. Germline CDR1 and CDR2: SQVTM and ANQGSEA. This CDR3 has 15 amino acids. J gave up 6 bases and V 0 bases, and 10 bases lay outside the gene matches. CDR3 in DNA: TGCAGCGTTGAAGATCCGGGGGGGCATGAGGCCGAGCAGTACTTC. Residues: CSVEDPGGHEAEQYF.

This clone showed up just once. The chain links TRBV30 to TRBJ1-1; unclear D gene. The CDR3 is 15 amino acids. CDR1 and CDR2 from the germline V gene are GTSNPN and SVGIG (reference sequence). The germline V and J ends were trimmed by 0 bases and 0 bases, with 11 bases remaining between them. The CDR3 coding sequence is TGTGCCTGGAGTGTGGGCCACAACTTGAACACTGAAGCTTTCTTT. The encoded protein is CAWSVGHNLNTEAFF.

This chain links TRBV28 with TRBJ1-3, with D perhaps TRBD1 (5 bases). Trimming took off 3 bases at V and 0 bases at J, with 9 bases between the two ends. Germline lookup yields CDR1 MDHEN and CDR2 SYDVKM. This CDR3 region has 15 residues. The CDR3 nucleotides read TGTGCCAGCAGTTTTGCGGGGGGCTCTGGAAACACCATATATTTT. Translated: CASSFAGGSGNTIYF.

The V and J genes are TRBV7-9 and TRBJ1-1; tentatively, D is TRBD1 (5 bases). V gave up 5 bases and J gave up 5 bases, with 18 bases separating them. From germline, CDR1 is SEHNR and CDR2 FQNEAQ (reference sequence). The CDR3 runs 15 residues. The CDR3: CASSRGGGTETEAFF. CDR3 nucleotides: TGTGCCAGCAGCCGCGGTGGAGGGACGGAAACTGAAGCTTTCTTT.

The chain combines TRBV19 with TRBJ1-5, with 8 bases that match TRBD1. CDR1 is LNHDA and CDR2 is SQIVND in the germline V gene (reference sequence). The CDR3 totals 16 residues. V shed 4 bases and J 2 bases; nucleotides not matched to a gene: 7. The CDR3 DNA reads as TGTGCCAGTAGTACTCAGACAGGGGCCCGCAATCAGCCCCAGCATTTT. This encodes CASSTQTGARNQPQHF.

DNA of the CDR3: TGTGCCAGCAGCCAAGTATCCCGGCGGCCCGGGGAGCTGTTTTTT. This gives the protein CASSQVSRRPGELFF. The rearrangement joins TRBV3-1 (or the pseudogene TRBV3-2) to TRBJ2-2; D is uncertain. This CDR3 contains 15 residues. The germline V gene encodes CDR1 LGHDT and CDR2 YNNKEL (reference sequence). Deletions cut 1 base from V and 6 bases from J, with 12 bases between.

The chain is built from TRBV3-1 (or the pseudogene TRBV3-2) and TRBJ1-1; 7 nucleotides align to TRBD1. The CDR3 runs to 15 residues. Germline V lookup: CDR1 LGHDT, CDR2 YNNKEL (reference sequence). V shed 0 bases and J 0 bases; nucleotides not matched to a gene: 1. In nucleotides, the CDR3 is TGTGCCAGCAGCCAAGATGGGACAGTGAACACTGAAGCTTTCTTT. This codes for CASSQDGTVNTEAFF.

The rearrangement joins TRBV7-9 to TRBJ2-5; 8 positions match TRBD1. Germline lookup yields CDR1 SEHNR and CDR2 FQNEAQ (reference sequence). This CDR3 is 17 amino acids long. Germline trimming cut 4 bases from V and 3 bases from J; bases unmatched to any gene: 13. The DNA of the CDR3 is TGTGCCAGCAGCTCAACCGGCCTCAGGGGGCGGAAAGAGACCCAGTACTTC. Translation: CASSSTGLRGRKETQYF.

The chain combines TRBV4-3 with TRBJ2-5; TRBD2 matches 14 bases. This CDR3 region has 18 residues. CDR1 LGHNA and CDR2 YSLEER come from the germline V gene. V lost 5 bases and J lost 0; bases outside the gene matches: 8. CDR3 sequence reads: CASSARLAGGTNQETQYF. CDR3 nucleotide sequence: TGCGCCAGCAGCGCTAGACTAGCGGGAGGGACCAACCAAGAGACCCAGTACTTC.

The chain recombines TRBV7-2 with TRBJ1-3; 7 bases are shared with TRBD1. Germline V gene lookup returns CDR1 SGHTA and CDR2 FQGNSA. This CDR3 has 15 amino acids. V trimming: 5 bases; J trimming: 2 bases; junction bases outside the gene matches: 6. CDR3 sequence: CASSAGGAAGNTIYF. In DNA, the CDR3 is TGTGCCAGCAGCGCAGGGGGTGCGGCTGGAAACACCATATATTTT.

This clone appeared a few times. The chain recombines TRBV5-1 with TRBJ2-2; D is uncertain. V was shortened by 1 base and J by 2 bases, with 9 bases between the two germline ends. The CDR3 is 15 residues long. The germline V gene encodes CDR1 SGHRS and CDR2 YFSETQ. The CDR3 nucleotides are TGCGCCAGCAGCTTGCGTACTGCCAACACCGGGGAGCTGTTTTTT. Amino acids: CASSLRTANTGELFF.

The CDR3 loop is CASSLETSGRLSEQYF. CDR3 bases: TGCGCCAGCAGCCTAGAGACTAGCGGGAGGCTGTCCGAGCAGTACTTC. The chain combines TRBV5-1 with TRBJ2-7; TRBD2 matches 13 bases. This CDR3 comprises 16 residues. Germline V gene data show CDR1 as SGHRS and CDR2 as YFSETQ. With V trimmed by 4 bases and J by 6 bases, 10 bases remained unmatched.

The rearrangement joins TRBV27 to TRBJ1-1, with a tentative D call TRBD1 (5 bases). Trimming cost V 0 bases and J 0 bases, with 17 bases left between them. CDR3 length equals 18 residues. CDR1 and CDR2 from the germline V gene are MNHEY and SMNVEV (reference sequence). The CDR3 loop reads CASSLSTTANLMNTEAFF. DNA of the CDR3: TGTGCCAGCAGTTTATCAACGACAGCAAATCTCATGAACACTGAAGCTTTCTTT.

The CDR3 reads CASSLVGSGRETDTQYF. As DNA, the CDR3 is TGTGCCAGCAGCTTAGTTGGTAGCGGGAGGGAGACAGATACGCAGTATTTT. This rearrangement joins TRBV7-9 to TRBJ2-3; 11 nucleotides agree with TRBD2. The germline CDR1 and CDR2 sequences are SEHNR and FQNEAQ (reference sequence). The CDR3 is 17 amino acids. With V trimmed by 1 base and J by 3 bases, 6 bases remained unmatched.

The chain is built from TRBV12-3 or TRBV12-4 and TRBJ1-2, with a tentative D call TRBD1 (6 bases). The ends were cut back, 5 bases at V and 5 bases at J, with 12 bases in the middle. The CDR3 covers 13 residues. The CDR3 here is CASSNRVDYGYTF. The CDR3, as DNA: TGTGCCAGCAGTAACAGGGTGGATTATGGCTACACCTTC.

The chain employs TRBV29-1 and TRBJ1-1; 10 nucleotides align to TRBD1. CDR1 is SQVTM, CDR2 ANQGSEA, per germline. The V segment lost 6 bases and the J segment 2 bases; nucleotides outside the gene matches: 6. The CDR3 contains 14 residues. CDR3 sequence: CSVMGQGPNTEAFF. CDR3 nucleotide sequence: TGCAGCGTCATGGGACAGGGGCCCAACACTGAAGCTTTCTTT.

The rearrangement joins TRBV19 to TRBJ1-4; 9 bases fit TRBD1. V gave up 4 bases and J gave up 6 bases; unmatched junction bases: 6. The germline V gene encodes CDR1 LNHDA and CDR2 SQIVND (reference sequence). The CDR3 sequence is 15 residues long. CDR3 amino acids: CASSTIGQGHEKLFF. Written as DNA, the CDR3 is TGTGCCAGTAGTACGATTGGACAGGGGCATGAAAAACTGTTTTTT.

The rearrangement links TRBV27 to TRBJ2-1, with 7 bases fitting TRBD2. CDR1 and CDR2 from the germline V gene are MNHEY and SMNVEV (reference sequence). The CDR3 sequence is 15 residues long. Unmatched junction bases numbered 10, after V lost 8 bases and J lost 3 bases. The DNA of the CDR3 is TGTGCCAGCTCTAGGGGACTACCCTACTACAATGAGCAGTTCTTC. Its protein product is CASSRGLPYYNEQFF.